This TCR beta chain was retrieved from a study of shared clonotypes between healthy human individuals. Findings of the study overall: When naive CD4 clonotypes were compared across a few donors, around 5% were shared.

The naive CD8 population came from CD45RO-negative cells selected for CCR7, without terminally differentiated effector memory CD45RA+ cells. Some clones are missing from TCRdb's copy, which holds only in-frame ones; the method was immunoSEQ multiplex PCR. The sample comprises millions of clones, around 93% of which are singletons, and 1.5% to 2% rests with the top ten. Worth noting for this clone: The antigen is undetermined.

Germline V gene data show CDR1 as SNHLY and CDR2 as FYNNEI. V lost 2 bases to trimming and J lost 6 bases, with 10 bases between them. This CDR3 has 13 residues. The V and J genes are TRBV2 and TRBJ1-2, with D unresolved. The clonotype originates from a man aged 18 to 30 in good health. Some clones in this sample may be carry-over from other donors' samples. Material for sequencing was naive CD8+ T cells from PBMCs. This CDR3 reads CASSETPTHGYTF. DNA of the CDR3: TGTGCCAGCAGTGAAACTCCGACTCATGGCTACACCTTC.